These T cell receptor beta chains were read from a single sample in a study of post-analysis software for immune sequencing data. TCRdb used MiXCR to reprocess the PCR reads, holding one entry per CDR3 protein. Among about 260,000 distinct CDR3 sequences listed, about 40% were seen once. Sequencing was performed on blood. The source is a girl aged 10 to 17 with multiple sclerosis. Each CDR3 is given with its conserved first and last residue. D genes are given only for firm matches. Some rows have no size entry. The others give once, few or many, or a class for an expanded clone.

. | TRBJ1-2 | TRBV5-1 | . | CASSSGDASTNYGYTF | TGCGCCAGCAGCTCGGGGGACGCAAGCACCAACTATGGCTACACCTTC
. | TRBJ2-2 | TRBV7-6 | . | CATAFGSTGELFF | TGTGCCACCGCCTTCGGATCCACCGGGGAGCTGTTTTTT
. | TRBJ2-3 | TRBV29-1 | TRBD2 | CSASLAGEVTGTQYF | TGCAGCGCTTCACTAGCGGGAGAGGTCACAGGTACGCAGTATTTT
. | TRBJ2-1 | TRBV29-1 | TRBD1 | CSAADRGSYNEQFF | TGCAGCGCCGCGGACAGGGGCTCATACAATGAGCAGTTCTTC
few | TRBJ2-1 | TRBV12-5 | TRBD2 | CASGLGLAGGEQFF | TGTGCTAGTGGTTTGGGACTAGCGGGAGGTGAGCAGTTCTTC
many | TRBJ2-1 | TRBV6-5 | . | CASSYKSGALYNEQFF | TGTGCCAGCAGTTACAAGTCTGGGGCCCTCTACAATGAGCAGTTCTTC
many | TRBJ2-3 | TRBV7-9 | TRBD2 | CASIAGTSGAGTQYF | TGTGCCAGCATCGCGGGGACTAGCGGGGCTGGGACGCAGTATTTT
. | TRBJ2-1 | TRBV20-1 | . | CSYLRDEQFF | TGCAGTTATTTGAGAGATGAGCAGTTCTTC
once | TRBJ2-2 | TRBV9 | TRBD1 | CASSVALQPTGERFF | TGTGCCAGCAGCGTAGCTTTACAGCCCACAGGGGAGCGGTTTTTT
many | TRBJ2-3 | TRBV20-1 | TRBD2 | CSARVIAGGIRSVADTQYF | TGCAGTGCTAGAGTCATAGCGGGGGGAATCCGTTCGGTCGCAGATACGCAGTATTTT
. | TRBJ1-2 | TRBV3-1 | TRBD1 | CASSQNPTLTGASGYTF | TGTGCCAGCAGCCAAAATCCAACCCTGACAGGGGCAAGCGGCTACACCTTC
. | TRBJ1-5 | TRBV20-1 | . | CSARDLTENQPQHF | TGCAGTGCTAGAGATCTCACAGAGAATCAGCCCCAGCATTTT
. | TRBJ1-1 | TRBV28 | . | CASSLNSRGRSGVVGTEAFF | TGTGCCAGCAGTTTAAACTCTAGAGGGCGGTCCGGCGTGGTTGGGACTGAAGCTTTCTTT
many | TRBJ2-5 | TRBV12-3/TRBV12-4 | . | CASSPFRGTDLRETQYF | TGTGCCAGCAGTCCCTTTAGGGGGACCGATCTAAGGGAGACCCAGTACTTC
many | TRBJ1-1 | TRBV6-2/TRBV6-3 | . | CASSYSRGSLNTEAFF | TGTGCCAGCAGTTACTCCAGGGGATCGTTGAACACTGAAGCTTTCTTT
few | TRBJ2-7 | TRBV6-2/TRBV6-3 | . | CASLQAPYEQYF | TGTGCCAGCCTGCAGGCGCCCTACGAGCAGTACTTC
few | TRBJ2-2 | TRBV6-4 | TRBD1 | CASSSQGPTGELFF | TGTGCCAGCAGTTCACAGGGGCCCACCGGGGAGCTGTTTTTT
few | TRBJ2-5 | TRBV28 | TRBD2 | CASNLIGGGETQYF | TGTGCCAGCAACCTAATTGGGGGGGGAGAGACCCAGTACTTC
few | TRBJ1-1 | TRBV20-1 | . | CSARGGLSTEAFF | TGCAGTGCTAGAGGGGGCTTGAGCACTGAAGCTTTCTTT
. | TRBJ1-1 | TRBV7-9 | . | CASSLFAEGLNTEAFF | TGTGCCAGCAGCTTATTCGCTGAGGGCTTGAACACTGAAGCTTTCTTT
. | TRBJ2-7 | TRBV6-2/TRBV6-3 | . | CASTNGLKIYEQYF | TGTGCCAGCACCAATGGACTAAAGATCTACGAGCAGTACTTC
. | TRBJ1-2 | TRBV20-1 | . | CSARPVTAGYTF | TGCAGTGCTCGTCCGGTGACAGCTGGCTACACCTTC
many | TRBJ1-5 | TRBV6-1 | TRBD1 | CASSPYAATGGNQPQHF | TGTGCCAGCAGTCCCTATGCCGCGACAGGGGGCAATCAGCCCCAGCATTTT
. | TRBJ1-3 | TRBV14 | . | CASSPGGNTIYF | TGTGCCAGCAGCCCGGGAGGAAACACCATATATTTT
many | TRBJ2-6 | TRBV6-5 | TRBD1 | CASGSFTPGQGLSGANVLTF | TGTGCCAGCGGTTCTTTTACTCCGGGACAGGGTCTCTCTGGGGCCAACGTCCTGACTTTC
few | TRBJ1-2 | TRBV2 | TRBD1 | CASSRPGQGLGYTF | TGTGCCAGCAGTCGTCCGGGACAGGGTCTTGGCTACACCTTC